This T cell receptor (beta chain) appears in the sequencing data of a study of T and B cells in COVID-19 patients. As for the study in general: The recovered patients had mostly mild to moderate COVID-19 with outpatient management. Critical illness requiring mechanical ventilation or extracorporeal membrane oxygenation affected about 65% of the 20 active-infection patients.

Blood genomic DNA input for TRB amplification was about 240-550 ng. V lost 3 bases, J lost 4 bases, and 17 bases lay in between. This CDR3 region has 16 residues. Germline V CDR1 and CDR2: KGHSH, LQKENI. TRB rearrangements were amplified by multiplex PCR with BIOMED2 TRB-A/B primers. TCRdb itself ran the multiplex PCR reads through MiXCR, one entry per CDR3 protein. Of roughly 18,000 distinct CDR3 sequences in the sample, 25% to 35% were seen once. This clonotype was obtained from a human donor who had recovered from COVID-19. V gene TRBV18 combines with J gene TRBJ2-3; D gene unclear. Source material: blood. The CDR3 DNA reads TGTGCCAGCTCACCCCCACGACGGTTTGAAGCAGATACGCAGTATTTT. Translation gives CASSPPRRFEADTQYF.